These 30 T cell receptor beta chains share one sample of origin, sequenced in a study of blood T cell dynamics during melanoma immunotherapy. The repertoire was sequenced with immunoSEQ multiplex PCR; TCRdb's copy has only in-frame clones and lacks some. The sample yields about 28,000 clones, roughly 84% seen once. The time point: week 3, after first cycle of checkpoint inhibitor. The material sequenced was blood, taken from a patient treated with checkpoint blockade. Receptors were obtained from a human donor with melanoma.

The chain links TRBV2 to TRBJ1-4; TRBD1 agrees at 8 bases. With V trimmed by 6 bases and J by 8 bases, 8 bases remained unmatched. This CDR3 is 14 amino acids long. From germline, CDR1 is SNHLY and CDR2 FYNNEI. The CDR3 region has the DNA TGTGCCAGCAGGGACCGGACAGGGCTCGAAAAACTGTTTTTT. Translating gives CASRDRTGLEKLFF.

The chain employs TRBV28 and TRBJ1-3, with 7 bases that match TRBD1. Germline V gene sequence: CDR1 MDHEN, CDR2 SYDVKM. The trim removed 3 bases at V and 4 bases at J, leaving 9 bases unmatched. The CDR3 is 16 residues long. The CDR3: CASSFRGGQAGNTIYF. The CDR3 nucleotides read TGTGCCAGCAGTTTTAGGGGAGGACAGGCAGGAAACACCATATATTTT. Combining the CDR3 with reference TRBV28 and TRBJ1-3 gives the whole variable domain DVKVTQSSRYLVKRTGEKVFLECVQDMDHENMFWYRQDPGLGLRLIYFSYDVKMKEKGDIPEGYSVSREKKERFSLILESASTNQTSMYLCASSFRGGQAGNTIYFGEGSWLTVV.

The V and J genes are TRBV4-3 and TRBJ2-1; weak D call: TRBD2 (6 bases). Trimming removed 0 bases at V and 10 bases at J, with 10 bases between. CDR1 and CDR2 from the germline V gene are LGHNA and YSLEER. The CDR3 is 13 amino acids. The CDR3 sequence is CASSQEPGGEQFF. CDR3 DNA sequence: TGCGCCAGCAGCCAAGAACCCGGAGGGGAGCAGTTCTTC.

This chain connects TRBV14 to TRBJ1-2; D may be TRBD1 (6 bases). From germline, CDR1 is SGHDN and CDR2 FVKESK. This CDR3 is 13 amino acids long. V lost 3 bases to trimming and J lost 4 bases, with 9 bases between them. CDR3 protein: CASSQGGGYGYTF. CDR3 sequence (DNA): TGTGCCAGCAGCCAGGGGGGCGGCTATGGCTACACCTTC.

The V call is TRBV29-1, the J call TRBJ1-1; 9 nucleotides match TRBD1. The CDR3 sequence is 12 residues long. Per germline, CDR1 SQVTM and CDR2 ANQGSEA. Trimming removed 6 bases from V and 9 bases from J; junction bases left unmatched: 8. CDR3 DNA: TGCAGCGTCGCCCGACAGGGGGTAAAAGCTTTCTTT. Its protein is CSVARQGVKAFF.

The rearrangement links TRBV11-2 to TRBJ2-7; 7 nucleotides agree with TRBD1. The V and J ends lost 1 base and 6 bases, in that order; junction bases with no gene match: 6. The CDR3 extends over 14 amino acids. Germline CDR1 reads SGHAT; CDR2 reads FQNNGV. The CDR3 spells CASSLGQGTLEQYF. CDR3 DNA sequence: TGTGCCAGCAGCTTAGGACAGGGCACCCTCGAGCAGTACTTC.

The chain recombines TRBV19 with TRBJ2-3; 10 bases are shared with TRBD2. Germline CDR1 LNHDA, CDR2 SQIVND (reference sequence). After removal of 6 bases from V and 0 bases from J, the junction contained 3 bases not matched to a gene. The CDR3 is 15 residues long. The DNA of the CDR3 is TGTGCCAGTAGACCGGGACTAGCGAGCACAGATACGCAGTATTTT. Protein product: CASRPGLASTDTQYF.

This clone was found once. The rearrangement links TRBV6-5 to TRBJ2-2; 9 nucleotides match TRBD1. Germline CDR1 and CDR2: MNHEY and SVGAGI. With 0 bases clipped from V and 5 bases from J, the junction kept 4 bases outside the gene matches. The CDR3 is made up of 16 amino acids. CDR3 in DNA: TGTGCCAGCAGTTACTCGATGACAGGGGGGACCGGGGAGCTGTTTTTT. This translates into CASSYSMTGGTGELFF.

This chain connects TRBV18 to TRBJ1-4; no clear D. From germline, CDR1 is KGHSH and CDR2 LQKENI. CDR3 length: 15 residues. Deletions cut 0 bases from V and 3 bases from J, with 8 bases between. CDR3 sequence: CASSPPNEANEKLFF. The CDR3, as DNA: TGTGCCAGCTCACCACCGAACGAGGCTAATGAAAAACTGTTTTTT.

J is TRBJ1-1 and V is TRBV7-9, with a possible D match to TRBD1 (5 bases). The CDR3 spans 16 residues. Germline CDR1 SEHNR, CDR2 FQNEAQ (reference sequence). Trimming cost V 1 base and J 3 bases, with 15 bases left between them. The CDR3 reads CASSLDYGAGDTEAFF. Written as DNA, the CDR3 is TGTGCCAGCAGCTTAGATTACGGGGCAGGCGACACTGAAGCTTTCTTT.

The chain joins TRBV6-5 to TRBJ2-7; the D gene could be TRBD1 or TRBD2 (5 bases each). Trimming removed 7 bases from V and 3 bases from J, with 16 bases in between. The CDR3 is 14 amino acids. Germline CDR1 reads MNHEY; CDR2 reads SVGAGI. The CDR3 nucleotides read TGTGCCAGCAAAGTGGGACCCTCGGGCTACGAGCAGTACTTC. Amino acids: CASKVGPSGYEQYF.

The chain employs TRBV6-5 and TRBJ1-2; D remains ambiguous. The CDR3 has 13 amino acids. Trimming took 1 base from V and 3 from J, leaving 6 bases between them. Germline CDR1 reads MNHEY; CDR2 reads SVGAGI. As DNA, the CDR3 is TGTGCCAGCAGTTACTTGGGTTACTATGGCTACACCTTC. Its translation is CASSYLGYYGYTF.

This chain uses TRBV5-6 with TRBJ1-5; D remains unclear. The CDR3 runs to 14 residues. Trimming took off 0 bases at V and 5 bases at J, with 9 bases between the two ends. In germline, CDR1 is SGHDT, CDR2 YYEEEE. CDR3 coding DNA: TGTGCCAGCAGCTTGGCCATCGGGGATCAGCCCCAGCATTTT. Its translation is CASSLAIGDQPQHF.

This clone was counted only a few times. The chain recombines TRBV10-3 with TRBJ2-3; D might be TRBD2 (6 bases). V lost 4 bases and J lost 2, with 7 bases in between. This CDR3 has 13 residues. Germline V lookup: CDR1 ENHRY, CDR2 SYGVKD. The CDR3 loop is CAISAGDTDTQYF. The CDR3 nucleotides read TGTGCCATCAGTGCGGGGGACACAGATACGCAGTATTTT.

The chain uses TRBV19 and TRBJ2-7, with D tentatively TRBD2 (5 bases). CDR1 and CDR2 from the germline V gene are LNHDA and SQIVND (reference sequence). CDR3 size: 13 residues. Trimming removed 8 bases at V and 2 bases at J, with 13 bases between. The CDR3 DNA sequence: TGTGCCAGTGGAAATACGGGGACCTACGAGCAGTACTTC. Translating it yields CASGNTGTYEQYF.

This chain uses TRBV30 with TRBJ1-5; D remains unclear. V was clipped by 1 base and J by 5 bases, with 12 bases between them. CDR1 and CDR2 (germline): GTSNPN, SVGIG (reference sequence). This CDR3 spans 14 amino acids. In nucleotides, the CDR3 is TGTGCCTGGAGTGCAGGTAGCATAGATCAGCCCCAGCATTTT. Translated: CAWSAGSIDQPQHF.

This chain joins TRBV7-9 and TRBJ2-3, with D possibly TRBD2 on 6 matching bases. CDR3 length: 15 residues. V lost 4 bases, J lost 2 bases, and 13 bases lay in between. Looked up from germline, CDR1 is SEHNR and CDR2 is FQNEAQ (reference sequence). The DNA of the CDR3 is TGTGCCAGCAGCTCGACTAGTAGCCCCACAGATACGCAGTATTTT. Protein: CASSSTSSPTDTQYF.

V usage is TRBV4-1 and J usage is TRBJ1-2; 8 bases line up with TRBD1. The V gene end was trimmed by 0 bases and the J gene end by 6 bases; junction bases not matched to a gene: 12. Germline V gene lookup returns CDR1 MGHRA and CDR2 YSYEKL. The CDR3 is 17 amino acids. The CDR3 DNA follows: TGCGCCAGCAGCCAAGATCCGCAGGGGGCGCAAGTAGATGGCTACACCTTC. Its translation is CASSQDPQGAQVDGYTF.

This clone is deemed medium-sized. CDR3 sequence reads: CASSLGPFTEKLFF. The CDR3, as DNA: TGTGCCAGCAGCCTAGGACCATTTACGGAAAAACTGTTTTTT. The gene calls are TRBV7-6 and TRBJ1-4; D unclear. The CDR3 is made up of 14 amino acids. Trimming took 5 bases from V and 8 from J, leaving 15 bases between them. The germline V gene encodes CDR1 SGHVS and CDR2 FNYEAQ.

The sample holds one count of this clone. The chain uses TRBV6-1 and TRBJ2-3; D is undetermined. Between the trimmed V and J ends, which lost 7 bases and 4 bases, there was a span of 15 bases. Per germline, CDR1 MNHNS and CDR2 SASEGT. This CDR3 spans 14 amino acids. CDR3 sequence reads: CASNLERSPDTQYF. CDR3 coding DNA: TGTGCCAGCAATCTAGAGAGAAGCCCAGATACGCAGTATTTT.

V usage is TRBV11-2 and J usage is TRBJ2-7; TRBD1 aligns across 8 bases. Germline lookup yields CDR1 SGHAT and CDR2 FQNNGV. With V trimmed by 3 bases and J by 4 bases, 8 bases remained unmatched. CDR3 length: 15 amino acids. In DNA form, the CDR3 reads TGTGCCAGCAGCTTTGCCGGGACAGGTTCTTACGAGCAGTACTTC. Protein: CASSFAGTGSYEQYF.

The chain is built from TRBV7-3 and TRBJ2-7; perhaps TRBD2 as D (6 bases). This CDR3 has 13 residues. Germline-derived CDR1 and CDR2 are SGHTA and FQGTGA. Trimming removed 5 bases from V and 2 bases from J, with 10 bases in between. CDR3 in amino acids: CASSRGTPYEQYF. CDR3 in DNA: TGTGCCAGCAGCCGGGGGACCCCCTACGAGCAGTACTTC.

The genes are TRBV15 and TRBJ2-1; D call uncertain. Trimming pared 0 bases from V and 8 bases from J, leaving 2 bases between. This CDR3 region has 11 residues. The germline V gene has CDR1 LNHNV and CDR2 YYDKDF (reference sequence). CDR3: CATSRDYEQFF. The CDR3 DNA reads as TGTGCCACCAGCAGAGATTATGAGCAGTTCTTC.

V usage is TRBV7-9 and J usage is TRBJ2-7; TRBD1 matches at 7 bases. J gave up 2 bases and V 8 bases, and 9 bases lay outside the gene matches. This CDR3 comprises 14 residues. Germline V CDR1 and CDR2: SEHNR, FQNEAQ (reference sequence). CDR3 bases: TGTGCCAGCGGAACGGACAGGCCTCCCTACGAGCAGTACTTC. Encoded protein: CASGTDRPPYEQYF.

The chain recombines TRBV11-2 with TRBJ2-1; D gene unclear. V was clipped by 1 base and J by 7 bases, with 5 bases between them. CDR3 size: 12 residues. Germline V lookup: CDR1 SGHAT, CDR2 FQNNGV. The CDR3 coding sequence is TGTGCCAGCAGCTTAGTGGGGAATGAGCAGTTCTTC. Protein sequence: CASSLVGNEQFF.

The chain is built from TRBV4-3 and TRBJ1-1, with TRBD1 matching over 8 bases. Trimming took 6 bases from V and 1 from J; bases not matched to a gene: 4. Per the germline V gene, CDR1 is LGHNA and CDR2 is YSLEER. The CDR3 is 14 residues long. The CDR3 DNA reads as TGCGCCAGCAGTCCCGGACAGGGGAACACTGAAGCTTTCTTT. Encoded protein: CASSPGQGNTEAFF.

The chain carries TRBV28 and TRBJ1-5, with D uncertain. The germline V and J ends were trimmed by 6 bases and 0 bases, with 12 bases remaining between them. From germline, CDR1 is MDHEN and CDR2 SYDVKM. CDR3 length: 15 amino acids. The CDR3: CASRWEEDSNQPQHF. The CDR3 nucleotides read TGTGCCAGCAGGTGGGAAGAGGATAGCAATCAGCCCCAGCATTTT.

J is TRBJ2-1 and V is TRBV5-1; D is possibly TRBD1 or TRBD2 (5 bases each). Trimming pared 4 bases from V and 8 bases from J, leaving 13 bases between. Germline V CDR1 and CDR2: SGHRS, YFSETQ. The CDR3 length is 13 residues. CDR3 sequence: CASSPGTGDEQFF. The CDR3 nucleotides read TGCGCCAGCAGCCCCGGGACCGGTGATGAGCAGTTCTTC.

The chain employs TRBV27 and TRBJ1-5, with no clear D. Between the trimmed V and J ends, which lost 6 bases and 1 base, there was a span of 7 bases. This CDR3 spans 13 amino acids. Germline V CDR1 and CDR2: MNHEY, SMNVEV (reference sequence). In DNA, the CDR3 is TGTGCCAGCAGATTGTGGAGCAATCAGCCCCAGCATTTT. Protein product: CASRLWSNQPQHF.

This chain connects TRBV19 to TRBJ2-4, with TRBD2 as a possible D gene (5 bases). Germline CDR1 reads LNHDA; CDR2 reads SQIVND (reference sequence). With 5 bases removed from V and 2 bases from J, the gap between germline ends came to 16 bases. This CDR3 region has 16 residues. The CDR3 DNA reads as TGTGCCAGTAGTGAGGCAGGAAGGGAGTCCAAAAACATTCAGTACTTC. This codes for CASSEAGRESKNIQYF.